This is a list of T cell receptor beta chains from one sample in a study of shared clonotypes between healthy human individuals. Repertoires were generated with immunoSEQ multiplex PCR, while TCRdb's copy carries only in-frame clones and drops some. The table has about 700,000 clones, about 91% seen once. Sequencing input: naive CD8+ T cells sorted from blood. The receptors were gathered from a man aged 25 to 40 in good health. Each CDR3 is given without its conserved first and last residue.

CDR3 protein | V gene
ASAPPSGSTDTQY | TRBV12-5
ASFQPKGENNEQF | TRBV7-6
ASTPTGTLASPLH | TRBV27
ASSQSVGVVDTQY | TRBV4-1
SGRGGRELQSNEQF | TRBV29-1
ASSLGRDRSYEQY | TRBV7-9
ASSSGPNSLGAAF | TRBV5-1
ASSLLGGGQPQH | TRBV28
ASSGAGGFYNEQF | TRBV7-2
ASSSDRVETQY | TRBV5-4
AISELGETQY | TRBV10-3
ASSFGDSSYEQY | TRBV5-1
ASSLLGADEKLF | TRBV27
ASSEASGGEKLF | TRBV2
ASTWGARTEAF | TRBV28
ASSQKRVNEQF | TRBV14
ASSPFGRAMDYT | TRBV7-9
ASSLVTGSNQPQH | TRBV5-1
ASSVLLTRTDEQF | TRBV9
SVAGTGGYEQY | TRBV29-1
ASSVQRNTEAF | TRBV9
ASSLERGRNEQF | TRBV28
ASSLEGLAGGPVTDTQY | TRBV5-1
ASSSADRRDYEQY | TRBV7-9
ASSLASETGLYGYT | TRBV7-2
ASSLKTQGIQY | TRBV7-9
ASSATRQGRGEQY | TRBV28
AWSVLAGEYEQY | TRBV30
ASSLAPGANVLT | TRBV7-8
ASSLEGSGSTDTQY | TRBV5-1
ASSLAFSWRAPPDTQY | TRBV7-2
ASSEAGPMSNTGELF | TRBV2
ASSPLSDPYEQY | TRBV19
ASSLSRDRGLFGANVLT | TRBV7-9
ASSLAGVFGELF | TRBV6-1
ASSVRDRHYEQY | TRBV7-6
ASSLRDRGDYGYT | TRBV7-8
ASSLLATLTDTQY | TRBV19
ASSNRVGGTGELF | TRBV27
ASSLNPAGTDTQY | TRBV7-6
SVQPGQGVNEQF | TRBV29-1
ASNPTGGDTEAF | TRBV28
ASSLWRVDEQF | TRBV11-2
AWSVSGEGSDTQY | TRBV30
ASSSLGTGYEQY | TRBV7-2
ASSSAREQY | TRBV5-6
ASSLEGTSGPDTQY | TRBV5-1
ASSVEGGISDEQF | TRBV9
ASSSGQGDNEQF | TRBV5-4
ASSSPDWNTEAF | TRBV6-5
ASSQASQGLHEQY | TRBV4-1